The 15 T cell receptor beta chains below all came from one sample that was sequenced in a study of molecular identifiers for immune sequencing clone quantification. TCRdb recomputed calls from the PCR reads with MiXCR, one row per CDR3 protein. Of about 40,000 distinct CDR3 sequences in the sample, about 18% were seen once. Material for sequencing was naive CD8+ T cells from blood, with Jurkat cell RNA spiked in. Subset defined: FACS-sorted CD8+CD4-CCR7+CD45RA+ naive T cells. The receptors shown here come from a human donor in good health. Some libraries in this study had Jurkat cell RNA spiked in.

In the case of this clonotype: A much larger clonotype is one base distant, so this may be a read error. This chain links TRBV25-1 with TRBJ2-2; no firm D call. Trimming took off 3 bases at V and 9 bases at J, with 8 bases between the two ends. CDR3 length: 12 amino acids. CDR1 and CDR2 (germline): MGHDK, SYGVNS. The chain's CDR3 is CASSDLARELFF. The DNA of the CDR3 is TGTGCCAGCAGTGATCTGGCTCGGGAGCTGTTTTTT.

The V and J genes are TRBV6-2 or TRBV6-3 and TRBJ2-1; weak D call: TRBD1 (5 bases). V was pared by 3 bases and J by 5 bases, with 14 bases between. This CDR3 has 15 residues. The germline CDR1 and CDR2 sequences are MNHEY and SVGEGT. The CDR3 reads CASSYIRDRNNEQFF. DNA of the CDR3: TGTGCCAGCAGTTATATCAGAGACAGAAACAATGAGCAGTTCTTC.

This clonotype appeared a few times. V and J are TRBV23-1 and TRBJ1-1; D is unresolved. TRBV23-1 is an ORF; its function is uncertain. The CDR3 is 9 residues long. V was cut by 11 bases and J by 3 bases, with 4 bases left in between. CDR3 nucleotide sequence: TGCGCCGGACACACTGAAGCTTTCTTT. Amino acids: CAGHTEAFF.

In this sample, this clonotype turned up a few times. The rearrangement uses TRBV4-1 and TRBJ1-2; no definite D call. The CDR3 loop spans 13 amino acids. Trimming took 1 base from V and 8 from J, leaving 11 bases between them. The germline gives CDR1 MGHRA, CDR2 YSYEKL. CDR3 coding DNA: TGCGCCAGCAGCCAAGGGGCCAGCGTGGGCTACACCTTC. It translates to CASSQGASVGYTF.

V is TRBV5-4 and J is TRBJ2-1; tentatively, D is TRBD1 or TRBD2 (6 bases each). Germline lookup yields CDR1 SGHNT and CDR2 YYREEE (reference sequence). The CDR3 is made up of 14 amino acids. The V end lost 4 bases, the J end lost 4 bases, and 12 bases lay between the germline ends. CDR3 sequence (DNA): TGTGCCAGCAGCCGGGGGCCGGAGTACAATGAGCAGTTCTTC. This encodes CASSRGPEYNEQFF.

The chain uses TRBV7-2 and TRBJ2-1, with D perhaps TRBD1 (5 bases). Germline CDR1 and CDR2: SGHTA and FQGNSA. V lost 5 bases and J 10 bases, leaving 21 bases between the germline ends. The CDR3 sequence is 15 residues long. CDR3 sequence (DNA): TGTGCCAGCAGCCGAGGACATAGACCAACATACGAGCAGTTCTTC. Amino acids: CASSRGHRPTYEQFF.

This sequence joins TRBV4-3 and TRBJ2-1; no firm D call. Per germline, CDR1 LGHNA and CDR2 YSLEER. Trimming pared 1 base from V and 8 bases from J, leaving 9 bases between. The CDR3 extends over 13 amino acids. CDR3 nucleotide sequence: TGCGCCAGCAGCCAAGGCTCATGGGATGAGCAGTTCTTC. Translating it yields CASSQGSWDEQFF.

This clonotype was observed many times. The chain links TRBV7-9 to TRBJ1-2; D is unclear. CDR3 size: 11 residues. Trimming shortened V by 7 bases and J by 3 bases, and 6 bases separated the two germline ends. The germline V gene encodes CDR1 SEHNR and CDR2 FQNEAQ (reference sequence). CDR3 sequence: CASKGDYGYTF. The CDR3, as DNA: TGTGCCAGCAAGGGAGACTATGGCTACACCTTC. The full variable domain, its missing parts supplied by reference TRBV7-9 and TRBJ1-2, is DTGVSQNPRHKITKRGQNVTFRCDPISEHNRLYWYRQTLGQGPEFLTYFQNEAQLEKSRLLSDRFSAERPKGSFSTLEIQRTEQGDSAMYLCASKGDYGYTFGSGTRLTVV.

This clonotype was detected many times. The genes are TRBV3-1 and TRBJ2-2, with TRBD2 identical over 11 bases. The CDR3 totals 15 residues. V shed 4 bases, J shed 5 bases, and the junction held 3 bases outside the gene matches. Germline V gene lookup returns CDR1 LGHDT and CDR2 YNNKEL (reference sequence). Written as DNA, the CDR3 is TGTGCCAGCAGCCGGGGACTAGCGGAGACCGGGGAGCTGTTTTTT. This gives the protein CASSRGLAETGELFF.

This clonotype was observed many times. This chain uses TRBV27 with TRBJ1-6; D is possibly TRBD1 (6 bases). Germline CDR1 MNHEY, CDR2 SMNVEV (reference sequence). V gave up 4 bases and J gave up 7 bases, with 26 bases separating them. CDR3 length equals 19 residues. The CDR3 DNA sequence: TGTGCCAGCAGTTCCGTCCTCGGACAGCCCCATTTGGGGAATTCACCCCTCCACTTT. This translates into CASSSVLGQPHLGNSPLHF.

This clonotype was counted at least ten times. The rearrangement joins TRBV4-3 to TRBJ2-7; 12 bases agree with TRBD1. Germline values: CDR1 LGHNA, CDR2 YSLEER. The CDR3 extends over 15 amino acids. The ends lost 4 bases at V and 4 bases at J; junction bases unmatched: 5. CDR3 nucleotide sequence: TGCGCCAGCAGCCCCGAGGGACAGGGGGCTTACGAGCAGTACTTC. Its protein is CASSPEGQGAYEQYF.

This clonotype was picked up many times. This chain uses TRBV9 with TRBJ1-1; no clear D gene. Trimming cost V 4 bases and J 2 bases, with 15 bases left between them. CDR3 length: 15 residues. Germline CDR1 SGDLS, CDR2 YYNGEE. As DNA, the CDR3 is TGTGCCAGCAGCCAGGACGAGGGAAGCAACACTGAAGCTTTCTTT. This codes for CASSQDEGSNTEAFF.

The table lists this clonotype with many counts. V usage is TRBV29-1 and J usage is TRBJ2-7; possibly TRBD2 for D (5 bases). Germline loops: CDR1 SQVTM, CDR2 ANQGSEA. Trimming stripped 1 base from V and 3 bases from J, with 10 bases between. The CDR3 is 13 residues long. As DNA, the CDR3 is TGCAGCGTTGAAGGCCCTAGCAACTACGAGCAGTACTTC. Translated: CSVEGPSNYEQYF.

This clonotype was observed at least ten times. CDR3 sequence: CASTQGDLNQPQHF. CDR3 nucleotide sequence: TGTGCCAGCACCCAGGGGGATCTCAATCAGCCCCAGCATTTT. V and J are TRBV7-9 and TRBJ1-5; 7 bases are shared with TRBD1. The germline gives CDR1 SEHNR, CDR2 FQNEAQ (reference sequence). The CDR3 runs to 14 residues. The V gene end was trimmed by 7 bases and the J gene end by 3 bases; junction bases not matched to a gene: 6.

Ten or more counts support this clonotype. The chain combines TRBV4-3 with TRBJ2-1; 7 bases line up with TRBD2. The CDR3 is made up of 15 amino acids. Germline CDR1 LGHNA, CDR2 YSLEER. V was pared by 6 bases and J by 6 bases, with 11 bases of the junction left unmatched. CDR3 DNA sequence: TGCGCCAGCAGACAACGGGCGGGAGACATCAATGAGCAGTTCTTC. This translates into CASRQRAGDINEQFF.